These 26 T cell receptor beta chains share one sample of origin, sequenced in a study of blood T cell repertoires in COVID-19. Produced via immunoSEQ multiplex PCR; TCRdb's table is partial and in-frame only. Of approximately 260,000 clones listed, roughly 88% are singletons. Sequencing was carried out using peripheral blood. All receptors come from a middle-aged woman who had recovered from COVID-19.

This clone was recorded a few times. This chain connects TRBV4-2 to TRBJ1-2, with D hard to call. This CDR3 is built from 16 residues. Trimming took off 0 bases at V and 2 bases at J, with 13 bases between the two ends. Germline loops: CDR1 LGHNA, CDR2 YNFKEQ. CDR3 region: CASSQDSSFKNYGYTF. The CDR3 region has the DNA TGTGCCAGCAGCCAAGATAGTTCATTCAAGAACTATGGCTACACCTTC.

The rearrangement uses TRBV7-2 and TRBJ2-7; 9 bases map to TRBD1. V trimming: 6 bases; J trimming: 5 bases; junction bases outside the gene matches: 8. In germline, CDR1 is SGHTA, CDR2 FQGNSA. The CDR3 totals 14 residues. The chain's CDR3 is CASRRAGTGHEQYF. For the CDR3, the DNA is TGTGCCAGCAGACGGGCCGGGACAGGGCACGAGCAGTACTTC.

V usage is TRBV4-3 and J usage is TRBJ2-7, with TRBD1 matching 8 bases. Germline loops: CDR1 LGHNA, CDR2 YSLEER. The CDR3 loop spans 13 amino acids. With 1 base clipped from V and 7 bases from J, the junction kept 3 bases outside the gene matches. This CDR3 is CASSQGTGQEQYF. CDR3 nucleotide sequence: TGCGCCAGCAGCCAAGGGACAGGGCAAGAGCAGTACTTC.

V gene TRBV6-1 combines with J gene TRBJ2-2; TRBD2 aligns across 8 bases. This CDR3 comprises 19 residues. The germline V gene has CDR1 MNHNS and CDR2 SASEGT. The V segment lost 2 bases and the J segment 6 bases; nucleotides outside the gene matches: 17. The CDR3 reads CASSENNAGGPTLAGELFF. The CDR3 DNA reads as TGTGCCAGCAGTGAAAATAACGCGGGGGGCCCCACTCTGGCCGGGGAGCTGTTTTTT.

V usage is TRBV6-5 and J usage is TRBJ2-7; TRBD1 matches at 7 bases. CDR3 size: 14 residues. Unmatched junction bases numbered 6, after V lost 4 bases and J lost 3 bases. Germline CDR1 MNHEY, CDR2 SVGAGI. The CDR3 reads CASSSDGTVYEQYF. The CDR3, as DNA: TGTGCCAGCAGTTCAGACGGGACAGTCTACGAGCAGTACTTC.

CDR3: CASSAGTSSNEQFF. The CDR3, as DNA: TGTGCCAGCAGTGCCGGGACTAGCAGCAATGAGCAGTTCTTC. This chain uses TRBV6-2 or TRBV6-3 with TRBJ2-1, with 9 bases aligning to TRBD2. Germline V gene lookup returns CDR1 MNHEY and CDR2 SVGEGT. CDR3 length: 14 amino acids. Trimming removed 5 bases from V and 6 bases from J; junction bases left unmatched: 5.

CDR3 loop: CASSARTSGTNTGELFF. The DNA for the CDR3 is TGTGCCAGCAGTGCCAGGACTAGCGGGACCAACACCGGGGAGCTGTTTTTT. This chain connects TRBV25-1 to TRBJ2-2, with 12 nucleotides matching TRBD2. This CDR3 contains 17 residues. Per germline, CDR1 MGHDK and CDR2 SYGVNS. V trimming: 4 bases; J trimming: 2 bases; junction bases outside the gene matches: 5.

This chain joins TRBV30 and TRBJ2-3, with a possible D match to TRBD2 (6 bases). The CDR3 length is 12 residues. Between the trimmed V and J ends, which lost 2 bases and 14 bases, there was a span of 17 bases. Germline CDR1 GTSNPN, CDR2 SVGIG (reference sequence). CDR3 in amino acids: CAWSHGGLSLYF. As DNA, the CDR3 is TGTGCCTGGAGTCATGGGGGACTTAGCTTGTATTTT.

The rearrangement joins TRBV13 to TRBJ2-4, with TRBD1 identical over 7 bases. The CDR3 runs to 15 residues. With V trimmed by 2 bases and J by 4 bases, 5 bases remained unmatched. Germline CDR1 and CDR2: PRHDT and FYEKMQ (reference sequence). The CDR3 reads CASSLFTGDKNIQYF. In DNA, the CDR3 is TGTGCCAGCAGCTTATTTACAGGGGATAAAAACATTCAGTACTTC.

The chain carries TRBV30 and TRBJ1-1; D is perhaps TRBD1 (6 bases). The CDR3 is made up of 17 amino acids. CDR1 GTSNPN and CDR2 SVGIG come from the germline V gene (reference sequence). V lost 0 bases and J lost 1, with 18 bases in between. The CDR3 loop reads CAWSVDRTGKGNTEAFF. CDR3 nucleotide sequence: TGTGCCTGGAGTGTAGATCGAACAGGGAAGGGGAACACTGAAGCTTTCTTT.

This rearrangement joins TRBV28 to TRBJ1-3; perhaps TRBD1 as D (6 bases). The germline V and J ends were trimmed by 6 bases and 2 bases, with 11 bases remaining between them. There are 14 residues in the CDR3. Looked up from germline, CDR1 is MDHEN and CDR2 is SYDVKM. The CDR3 DNA sequence: TGTGCCAGCAGCCTGACAGGAACTGGAAACACCATATATTTT. Translation: CASSLTGTGNTIYF. Looking up the rest from reference TRBV28 and TRBJ1-3 gives the full variable domain: DVKVTQSSRYLVKRTGEKVFLECVQDMDHENMFWYRQDPGLGLRLIYFSYDVKMKEKGDIPEGYSVSREKKERFSLILESASTNQTSMYLCASSLTGTGNTIYFGEGSWLTVV.

The chain joins TRBV4-3 to TRBJ2-7, with D possibly being TRBD1 (6 bases). The V end lost 8 bases, the J end lost 1 base, and 18 bases lay between the germline ends. Germline V gene sequence: CDR1 LGHNA, CDR2 YSLEER. CDR3 length equals 15 residues. The CDR3 region is CASSTTFGQSYEQYF. In DNA form, the CDR3 reads TGCGCCAGCTCTACCACCTTTGGACAGTCCTACGAGCAGTACTTC.

The count of this clone is one. This chain uses TRBV19 with TRBJ1-1; D gene uncertain. Germline CDR1 LNHDA, CDR2 SQIVND (reference sequence). The V gene lost 3 bases and the J gene lost 1 base, with 9 bases spanning the gap. There are 14 residues in the CDR3. In DNA, the CDR3 is TGTGCCAGTAGTATTTTACACCCGAACACTGAAGCTTTCTTT. Translated, it gives CASSILHPNTEAFF. Variable domain in full (rest from reference TRBV19 and TRBJ1-1): DGGITQSPKYLFRKEGQNVTLSCEQNLNHDAMYWYRQDPGQGLRLIYYSQIVNDFQKGDIAEGYSVSREKKESFPLTVTSAQKNPTAFYLCASSILHPNTEAFFGQGTRLTVV.

This rearrangement joins TRBV4-3 to TRBJ1-4; 8 bases match TRBD1. Germline CDR1 and CDR2: LGHNA and YSLEER. The CDR3 extends over 16 amino acids. The trim removed 0 bases at V and 8 bases at J, leaving 8 bases unmatched. The CDR3 sequence is CASSQDDRGLWEKLFF. In DNA, the CDR3 is TGCGCCAGCAGCCAAGATGACAGGGGACTATGGGAAAAACTGTTTTTT.

The table lists this clone with a count of one. The V and J genes are TRBV5-1 and TRBJ1-2; TRBD1 might be the D (5 bases). This CDR3 has 13 amino acids. In germline, CDR1 is SGHRS, CDR2 YFSETQ. V gave up 4 bases and J gave up 5 bases, with 12 bases separating them. This CDR3 reads CASSPDTLYGYTF. DNA of the CDR3: TGCGCCAGCAGCCCGGACACCCTTTATGGCTACACCTTC.

This clone is a singleton in its sample. The rearrangement links TRBV5-1 to TRBJ2-2; the match to TRBD1 covers 7 bases. Looked up from germline, CDR1 is SGHRS and CDR2 is YFSETQ. The junction had 5 bases not matched to a gene; V was cut back by 5 bases and J by 4 bases. The CDR3 extends over 14 amino acids. CDR3 DNA: TGCGCCAGCAGTAAGACAGGGATCACCGGGGAGCTGTTTTTT. This sequence encodes CASSKTGITGELFF.

V and J are TRBV4-3 and TRBJ2-3; 10 nucleotides match TRBD2. V shed 8 bases and J 7 bases; nucleotides not matched to a gene: 6. Germline-derived CDR1 and CDR2 are LGHNA and YSLEER. There are 13 residues in the CDR3. The CDR3 region has the DNA TGCGCCAGCCCTAGCGGGAGTAGACATACGCAGTATTTT. It translates to CASPSGSRHTQYF.

The chain combines TRBV12-3 or TRBV12-4 with TRBJ2-1; maybe TRBD1 (5 bases). The CDR3 loop spans 13 amino acids. Deletions cut 9 bases from V and 3 bases from J, with 12 bases between. CDR3 region: CASSSTDYNEQFF. CDR3 bases: TGTGCCAGTTCTTCGACAGACTACAATGAGCAGTTCTTC.

The chain's CDR3 is CASRRGGDEFSYNEQFF. CDR3 sequence (DNA): TGTGCCAGCAGACGAGGGGGGGATGAGTTCTCCTACAATGAGCAGTTCTTC. The rearrangement uses TRBV4-2 and TRBJ2-1, with D possibly matching TRBD2 (7 bases). V lost 6 bases, J lost 0 bases, and 18 bases lay in between. Germline CDR1 LGHNA, CDR2 YNFKEQ. The CDR3 spans 17 residues.

V gene TRBV5-4 combines with J gene TRBJ2-3; TRBD2 matches 7 bases. The CDR3 loop spans 17 amino acids. The germline gives CDR1 SGHNT, CDR2 YYREEE (reference sequence). V was clipped by 0 bases and J by 4 bases; unmatched bases: 11. The CDR3 region is CASSLGTRRTDSDTQYF. In nucleotides, the CDR3 is TGTGCCAGCAGCTTGGGGACTAGACGCACGGACTCAGATACGCAGTATTTT.

This clone is a singleton in its sample. The V gene is TRBV4-3, the J gene TRBJ2-3, with TRBD1 matching over 9 bases. The CDR3 consists of 13 residues. In germline, CDR1 is LGHNA, CDR2 YSLEER. Trimming at V came to 3 bases and at J to 5 bases, leaving 0 bases not matched to a gene. This CDR3 is CASSQDRGDTQYF. CDR3 sequence (DNA): TGCGCCAGCAGCCAGGACAGGGGAGATACGCAGTATTTT.

The chain employs TRBV27 and TRBJ1-1; a weak D match, TRBD1 (6 bases). The CDR3 length is 13 residues. Per the germline V gene, CDR1 is MNHEY and CDR2 is SMNVEV (reference sequence). Trimming removed 2 bases from V and 2 bases from J, with 6 bases in between. The CDR3 DNA reads as TGTGCCAGCAGTTTAGGGGGCAACACTGAAGCTTTCTTT. This encodes CASSLGGNTEAFF.

This sequence joins TRBV20-1 and TRBJ1-2; 7 bases line up with TRBD1. This CDR3 contains 15 residues. Germline CDR1 DFQATT, CDR2 SNEGSKA (reference sequence). J gave up 4 bases and V 3 bases, and 11 bases lay outside the gene matches. CDR3 sequence reads: CSASAAGGGLYGYTF. The DNA for the CDR3 is TGCAGTGCTAGTGCCGCGGGAGGGGGCCTCTATGGCTACACCTTC.

V gene TRBV11-1 combines with J gene TRBJ2-3; TRBD2 might be the D (5 bases). CDR3 length: 16 amino acids. The germline V and J ends were trimmed by 2 bases and 2 bases, with 14 bases remaining between them. CDR1 and CDR2 (germline): SGHAT, FQDESV (reference sequence). The CDR3 reads CASSLSSRRNTDTQYF. CDR3 DNA sequence: TGTGCCAGCAGCTTATCTAGCCGCAGGAACACAGATACGCAGTATTTT.

For this clone: The same CDR3 arises from other DNA sequences in this sample as well. The rearrangement joins TRBV19 to TRBJ2-1; the D gene is possibly TRBD1 (5 bases). CDR1 LNHDA and CDR2 SQIVND come from the germline V gene (reference sequence). Between the trimmed V and J ends, which lost 6 bases and 0 bases, there was a span of 9 bases. CDR3 length: 14 amino acids. CDR3 DNA sequence: TGTGCCAGTAGGACAGACAGCTCCTACAATGAGCAGTTCTTC. Its protein is CASRTDSSYNEQFF.

The gene calls are TRBV9 and TRBJ2-7, with TRBD1 matching over 10 bases. V shed 3 bases and J 0 bases; nucleotides not matched to a gene: 6. The germline CDR1 and CDR2 sequences are SGDLS and YYNGEE. The CDR3 loop spans 16 amino acids. The CDR3 DNA reads as TGTGCCAGCAGCGGAGAGGGGGACAGGGGCTCCTACGAGCAGTACTTC. The encoded protein is CASSGEGDRGSYEQYF.